This record concerns one TCR beta chain sequence. Its antigen is currently unknown. J gave up 8 bases and V 0 bases, and 4 bases lay outside the gene matches. The CDR3 has 15 amino acids. Per the germline V gene, CDR1 is PRHDT and CDR2 is FYEKMQ (reference sequence). The data were produced by immunoSEQ multiplex PCR, yet TCRdb's version contains in-frame clones alone and is incomplete. The profile covers about 24,000 clones, with 82% appearing a single time and around 12% taken by the ten largest. The data were taken from a study of T cells in tumors after PD-1 blockade. Study-wide context: No patient had prior checkpoint blockade, systemic immunosuppression, or radiotherapy within 4 weeks. Daily vismodegib 150 mg continued in a subset of anti-PD-1-treated patients. On average, peripheral blood gave about 120,000 TCR templates and tens of thousands of unique clonotypes.

Study-wide findings and caveats: Blood contained about 42% of the tumor's TCR clonotypes.

The chain is built from TRBV13 and TRBJ1-4; 9 nucleotides match TRBD1. This material consisted of PBMCs, taken after anti-PD-1 treatment. The receptor's source is a human donor with basal cell carcinoma. CDR3 nucleotides: TGTGCCAGCAGCTTAGGGGACAGGGGACCCGAAAAACTGTTTTTT. Translation gives CASSLGDRGPEKLFF.